The 23 T cell receptor beta chains in this list originate from one sample, sequenced in a study of CD8+ T cells in alopecia areata (dated by TCRdb to the late 2010s). The library was made by the immunoSEQ multiplex PCR assay. RNA was extracted from all samples and reverse transcribed into cDNA, which served as template for TCR sequencing. Entries here come from immuneACCESS through TCRdb and include only in-frame sequences with V and J called. Some clones fail to appear in such tables; in the studies checked, an unresolved V gene covers under half of the shortfall, and the cause of the remainder is unknown. For this sample, approximately 300,000 clones are listed, none of them singletons. The ten biggest clones cover about 1.2% of the sample. Cells from mouse cutaneous lymph nodes were pooled, stained for CD4, CD8alpha, NKG2D, NKG2ACE and other markers, and then sorted on a BD Influx. Specimen: CD4+ T cells sorted from a lymph node. These receptors were collected from a C3H/HeJ mouse with alopecia areata. The MHC haplotype found in this strain is H2-k.

Of note for this clone: Mouse gene names and germline throughout. The observed sequence ends 4 residues before the CDR3 terminus, with the missing tail filled in from the germline J gene. J is TRBJ2-3 and V is TRBV1; no clear D. Trimming took 4 bases from V and 2 from J, leaving 13 bases between them. The CDR3 is 15 amino acids. Germline CDR1 NSQYPW, CDR2 LRSPGD (reference sequence). CDR3 DNA (partial): TGCACCTGCAGTGTGCCGAGACAAAATGCAGAA. The encoded protein is CTCSVPRQNAE. The whole CDR3 reads CTCSVPRQNAETLYF.

In the case of this clone: The germline and genes are mouse ones. The read stops 4 residues short of the end of the CDR3; the missing end is completed from the germline J gene. The genes are TRBV17 and TRBJ2-3; the match to TRBD1 covers 9 bases. Trimming at V came to 1 base and at J to 1 base, leaving 3 bases not matched to a gene. The germline gives CDR1 MNHDT, CDR2 YYDKIL. The CDR3 spans 16 residues. CDR3 sequence reads: CASSRAGQGGAETLYF. CDR3 DNA (partial): TGTGCTAGCAGTAGAGCGGGACAGGGCGGTGCAGAA.

This clone was seen a few times. The germline and genes are mouse ones. The read is 4 residues too short to cover the CDR3 end, so that end is filled in from the germline J gene. The chain links TRBV5 to TRBJ2-1; D gene uncertain. Trimming took off 0 bases at V and 2 bases at J, with 2 bases between the two ends. The CDR3 loop spans 13 amino acids. Germline V lookup: CDR1 LGHNA, CDR2 YNLKQL (reference sequence). CDR3 bases read: TGTGCCAGCAGCCAAGAGGACTATGCT. Protein product: CASSQEDYA. The whole CDR3 protein reads CASSQEDYAEQFF.

Details on this clone: These gene names are mouse names. The read terminates 4 residues before the CDR3 end, so the remaining end is supplied by the germline J gene. The chain couples TRBV31 to TRBJ1-2; TRBD1 matches 12 bases. V lost 3 bases and J lost 4; bases outside the gene matches: 6. Germline V gene lookup returns CDR1 GKSSPN and CDR2 SITVG. This CDR3 comprises 15 residues. The CDR3 loop is CAWSPGTGGPSDYTF. The sequenced CDR3 bases are TGTGCCTGGAGCCCGGGGACAGGGGGCCCCTCC.

This clone was seen a handful of times. Any gene name here is a mouse gene name. The CDR3 end falls 4 residues outside the read, so it is completed with the germline J gene. This sample includes further DNA sequences coding for the same CDR3. J is TRBJ1-2 and V is TRBV13-1, with D possibly TRBD1 on 6 matching bases. The CDR3 consists of 13 residues. V lost 3 bases, J lost 3 bases, and 9 bases lay in between. Germline CDR1 is NSHNY and CDR2 is SYGAGN. The CDR3 loop reads CASSGQGYSDYTF. CDR3 DNA (partial): TGTGCCAGCAGTGGCCAGGGGTACTCC.

This clone showed up just a few times. Gene names and germline refer to mouse. The read terminates 4 residues before the CDR3 end, so the remaining end is supplied by the germline J gene. The chain uses TRBV13-1 and TRBJ2-1, with TRBD1 identical over 12 bases. The germline CDR1 and CDR2 sequences are NSHNY and SYGAGN. The CDR3 spans 14 residues. CDR3 residues: CASSPGTGGSEQFF. Partial CDR3 DNA: TGTGCCAGCAGTCCCGGGACAGGGGGCTCT.

This clone was detected only a few times. Gene names denote mouse genes. The read finishes 4 residues shy of the CDR3 end, and the germline J gene is used to complete it. Other DNA sequences from this sample encode an identical CDR3 as well. The chain joins TRBV19 to TRBJ2-2; TRBD1 aligns across 10 bases. Germline V CDR1 and CDR2: FNHDT, SITEND (reference sequence). With 7 bases clipped from V and 3 bases from J, the junction kept 3 bases outside the gene matches. The CDR3 contains 14 residues. CDR3 DNA, as far as it was read: TGTGCCAGCGGAGGACAGGGGGACACCGGG. Its translation is CASGGQGDTG. The full CDR3 sequence reads CASGGQGDTGQLYF. The whole variable domain, filled in from reference TRBV19 and TRBJ2-2, reads GGIITQTPKFLIGQEGQKLTLKCQQNFNHDTMYWYRQDSGKGLRLIYYSITENDLQKGDLSEGYDASREKKSSFSLTVTSAQKNEMAVFLCASGGQGDTGQLYFGEGSKLTVL.

As to this clone: Gene names are mouse gene names. The read halts 3 residues ahead of the CDR3 end, with the missing end drawn from the germline J gene. The chain employs TRBV13-1 and TRBJ1-6; D gene ambiguous. TRBJ1-6 is flagged as an ORF with uncertain function. The CDR3 extends over 13 amino acids. V gave up 2 bases and J gave up 3 bases, with 3 bases separating them. The germline gives CDR1 NSHNY, CDR2 SYGAGN. Here the CDR3 reads CASSDFYNSPLYF. CDR3 DNA, as far as it was read: TGTGCCAGCAGTGACTTCTATAATTCGCCC.

This clone was found many times. Gene names are mouse gene names. The read ends 4 residues shy of where the CDR3 ends; the end is completed using the germline J gene. The rearrangement joins TRBV1 to TRBJ2-1; 10 nucleotides agree with TRBD2. The CDR3 is made up of 15 amino acids. Trimming at V came to 1 base and at J to 6 bases, leaving 3 bases not matched to a gene. Germline CDR1 reads NSQYPW; CDR2 reads LRSPGD (reference sequence). The covered CDR3 bases are TGCACCTGCAGTGCAGTAACTGGGGGGGGTGCT. Translated, it gives CTCSAVTGGGA. The CDR3 in full is CTCSAVTGGGAEQFF.

This clone was counted a few times. Any gene name here is a mouse gene name. The read terminates 4 residues ahead of where the CDR3 ends, so the germline J gene completes it. Within the sample, other DNA sequences also encode this same CDR3. This sequence joins TRBV1 and TRBJ2-2; TRBD1 matches 8 bases. J was trimmed by 6 bases and V by 1 base; bases with no gene match: 1. The CDR3 is 14 amino acids. Per the germline V gene, CDR1 is NSQYPW and CDR2 is LRSPGD (reference sequence). The CDR3 here is CTCSAAGGPGQLYF. The CDR3 DNA, read in part, is TGCACCTGCAGTGCAGCAGGGGGCCCCGGG.

Only a few counts were recorded for this clone. Gene names and germline refer to mouse. With the read ending 4 residues before the CDR3 end, the germline J gene is used to fill in that end. This sample also contains other DNA sequences that code for the same CDR3. The rearrangement links TRBV13-3 to TRBJ2-5; TRBD1 matches 9 bases. Germline-derived CDR1 and CDR2 are NNHDY and SYVADS. Trimming took 3 bases from V and 2 from J; bases not matched to a gene: 1. This CDR3 comprises 14 residues. The DNA read from the CDR3 is TGTGCCAGCAGTGGGGGACAGGGCCAAGAC. Protein product: CASSGGQGQD. In full, the CDR3 reads CASSGGQGQDTQYF.

About this clone itself: Gene names are the mouse ones. The CDR3 goes on 4 residues after the read ends, and that part is filled in from the germline J gene. This sample also contains other DNA sequences that code for the same CDR3. The chain is built from TRBV19 and TRBJ2-1, with 9 bases that match TRBD1. Trimming took 4 bases from V and 6 from J; bases not matched to a gene: 8. Germline values: CDR1 FNHDT, CDR2 SITEND (reference sequence). The length of the CDR3 is 15 residues. The CDR3 bases that were read are TGTGCCAGCAGTCTCTTCCGGGACAGGGTTGCT. This gives the protein CASSLFRDRVA. The whole CDR3 sequence is CASSLFRDRVAEQFF.

Notes on this clone: Genes and germline are mouse. The read is 4 residues too short to cover the CDR3 end, so that end is filled in from the germline J gene. The chain carries TRBV19 and TRBJ2-7, with no clear D. Germline CDR1 reads FNHDT; CDR2 reads SITEND (reference sequence). Trimming removed 0 bases from V and 3 bases from J, with 4 bases in between. The length of the CDR3 is 12 residues. CDR3 DNA, as far as it was read: TGTGCCAGCAGTATAGTCAACTAT. Translating it yields CASSIVNY. From start to end, the CDR3 is CASSIVNYEQYF.

A remark on this clone: All gene names here are mouse names. With the read ending 4 residues before the CDR3 end, the germline J gene is used to fill in that end. The chain joins TRBV31 to TRBJ2-3; 11 bases fit TRBD2. CDR1 is GKSSPN and CDR2 is SITVG in the germline V gene. CDR3 length: 14 residues. Unmatched junction bases numbered 3, after V lost 3 bases and J lost 4 bases. CDR3 region: CAWSRDWGPETLYF. The covered CDR3 bases are TGTGCCTGGAGCCGGGACTGGGGGCCAGAA.

Note on this clone: Gene names and germline match the mouse. This CDR3 reads CASSQGLGDGGQDTQYF. The CDR3 bases that were read are TGTGCCAGCAGCCAAGGACTGGGGGACGGGGGCCAAGAC. V and J are TRBV5 and TRBJ2-5; 9 bases align to TRBD2. The DNA ends 4 residues before the CDR3 does, and the rest of the CDR3 is filled in from the germline J gene. The V and J ends lost 1 base and 2 bases, in that order; junction bases with no gene match: 7. The CDR3 extends over 17 amino acids. Germline V lookup: CDR1 LGHNA, CDR2 YNLKQL (reference sequence).

This clone was seen a few times. Gene labels here are mouse ones. The read is 4 residues too short to cover the CDR3 end, so that end is filled in from the germline J gene. The sample has other DNA sequences that encode this CDR3 too. The gene calls are TRBV19 and TRBJ2-2; D unclear. The CDR3 totals 13 residues. Germline V lookup: CDR1 FNHDT, CDR2 SITEND (reference sequence). V was cut by 5 bases and J by 1 base, with 6 bases left in between. CDR3 protein: CASRRQNTGQLYF. Incomplete CDR3 DNA: TGTGCCAGCAGGAGACAAAACACCGGG.

The sample holds a few counts of this clone. Gene names follow the mouse nomenclature. The read stops 4 residues short of the end of the CDR3; the missing end is completed from the germline J gene. The genes are TRBV19 and TRBJ2-7, with 10 bases matching TRBD2. This CDR3 has 17 amino acids. J was trimmed by 0 bases and V by 3 bases; bases with no gene match: 9. Germline V lookup: CDR1 FNHDT, CDR2 SITEND (reference sequence). The covered CDR3 bases are TGTGCCAGCAGTACCAATCGGACTGGGGGCATCTCCTAT. It translates to CASSTNRTGGISY. The whole CDR3 is CASSTNRTGGISYEQYF.

This clone was counted only a few times. Germline and genes here are mouse. Sequencing ends 4 residues short of the CDR3 end; the germline J gene provides the rest. V is TRBV13-1 and J is TRBJ2-5, with TRBD2 identical over 10 bases. The CDR3 covers 16 residues. Germline assignment: CDR1 NSHNY and CDR2 SYGAGN. Partial CDR3 DNA: TGTGCCAGCAGTCGTACGGGACTGGGGACGGGAGAC. This translates into CASSRTGLGTGD. The complete CDR3 sequence is CASSRTGLGTGDTQYF.

Concerning this clone itself: The listed genes are named as in mouse. The CDR3 is cut off 4 residues early in the read; its end comes from the germline J gene. V gene TRBV13-3 combines with J gene TRBJ2-1; TRBD2 matches 10 bases. Per the germline V gene, CDR1 is NNHDY and CDR2 is SYVADS. The CDR3 loop spans 15 amino acids. With 0 bases clipped from V and 5 bases from J, the junction kept 2 bases outside the gene matches. CDR3 sequence: CASSDGTGGDAEQFF. The DNA read from the CDR3 is TGTGCCAGCAGTGATGGGACTGGGGGAGATGCT.

As concerns this clone: Each gene name is a mouse one. The sequenced fragment ends 4 residues before the CDR3 boundary, so the rest is inferred from the germline J gene. V is TRBV1 and J is TRBJ2-5, with 11 nucleotides matching TRBD1. With 3 bases clipped from V and 3 bases from J, the junction kept 5 bases outside the gene matches. Per germline, CDR1 NSQYPW and CDR2 LRSPGD (reference sequence). The CDR3 runs to 16 residues. CDR3 DNA (partial): TGCACCTGCAGTGCCCTCGGGACAGGGGGGCAAGAC. This encodes CTCSALGTGGQD. The entire CDR3 protein is CTCSALGTGGQDTQYF.

A word on this clone: The gene symbols are mouse symbols. The read ends 4 residues early relative to the CDR3; the germline J gene fills the gap. The rearrangement uses TRBV13-1 and TRBJ1-2; D is possibly TRBD1 (5 bases). The CDR3 covers 15 residues. Deletions cut 2 bases from V and 1 base from J, with 12 bases between. The germline V gene has CDR1 NSHNY and CDR2 SYGAGN. The DNA read from the CDR3 is TGTGCCAGCAGTGAGGAGACCAGGGAAAACTCC. This gives the protein CASSEETRENS. The entire CDR3 protein reads CASSEETRENSDYTF.

This clone showed up just a few times. All gene names here are mouse names. The CDR3 is cut off 4 residues early in the read; its end comes from the germline J gene. This same CDR3 is encoded by further DNA sequences in the sample. V usage is TRBV31 and J usage is TRBJ1-2, with D possibly matching TRBD1 (6 bases). V gave up 0 bases and J gave up 3 bases, with 11 bases separating them. Looked up from germline, CDR1 is GKSSPN and CDR2 is SITVG. The CDR3 runs 14 residues. The CDR3 protein is CAWSLRGADSDYTF. The CDR3 bases that were read are TGTGCCTGGAGTCTACGGGGGGCTGACTCC.

Concerning this clone itself: The listed genes are named as in mouse. From the germline J gene comes the end of the CDR3, since the read stops 4 residues before it. The gene calls are TRBV1 and TRBJ2-5, with 9 bases matching TRBD1. The germline gives CDR1 NSQYPW, CDR2 LRSPGD (reference sequence). The CDR3 length is 15 residues. Trimming took 5 bases from V and 0 from J; bases not matched to a gene: 3. The CDR3 spells CTCSSDRGNQDTQYF. The sequenced CDR3 bases are TGCACCTGCAGTTCCGACAGGGGGAACCAAGAC. Full variable domain (remainder filled in from reference TRBV1 and TRBJ2-5): VTLLEQNPRWRLVPRGQAVNLRCILKNSQYPWMSWYQQDLQKQLQWLFTLRSPGDKEVKSLPGADYLATRVTDTELRLQVANMSQGRTLYCTCSSDRGNQDTQYFGPGTRLLVL.